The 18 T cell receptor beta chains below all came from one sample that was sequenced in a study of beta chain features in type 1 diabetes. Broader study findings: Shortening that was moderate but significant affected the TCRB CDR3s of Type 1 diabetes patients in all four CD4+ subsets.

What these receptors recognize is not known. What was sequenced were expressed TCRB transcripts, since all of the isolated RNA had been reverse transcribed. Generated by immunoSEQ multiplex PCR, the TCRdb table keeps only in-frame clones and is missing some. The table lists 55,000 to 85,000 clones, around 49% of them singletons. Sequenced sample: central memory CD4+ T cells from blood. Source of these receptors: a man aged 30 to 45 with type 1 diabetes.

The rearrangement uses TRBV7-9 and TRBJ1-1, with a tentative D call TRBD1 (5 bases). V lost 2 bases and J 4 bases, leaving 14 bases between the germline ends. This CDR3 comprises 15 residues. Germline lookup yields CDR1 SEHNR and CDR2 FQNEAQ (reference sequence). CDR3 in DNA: TGTGCCAGCAGCTTAAAGGGCGGGGGGAGCACTGAAGCTTTCTTT. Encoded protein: CASSLKGGGSTEAFF.

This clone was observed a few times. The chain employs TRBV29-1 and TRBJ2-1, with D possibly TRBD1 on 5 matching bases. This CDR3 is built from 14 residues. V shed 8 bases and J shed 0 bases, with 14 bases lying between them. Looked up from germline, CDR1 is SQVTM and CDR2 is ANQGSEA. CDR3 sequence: CSTGVAASYNEQFF. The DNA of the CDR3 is TGCAGCACAGGAGTTGCAGCCTCCTACAATGAGCAGTTCTTC.

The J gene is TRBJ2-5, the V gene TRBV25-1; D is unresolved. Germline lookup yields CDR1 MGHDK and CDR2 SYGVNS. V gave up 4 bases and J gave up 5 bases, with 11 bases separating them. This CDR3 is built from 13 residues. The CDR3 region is CASSVKVGETQYF. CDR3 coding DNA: TGTGCCAGCAGTGTTAAGGTCGGGGAGACCCAGTACTTC.

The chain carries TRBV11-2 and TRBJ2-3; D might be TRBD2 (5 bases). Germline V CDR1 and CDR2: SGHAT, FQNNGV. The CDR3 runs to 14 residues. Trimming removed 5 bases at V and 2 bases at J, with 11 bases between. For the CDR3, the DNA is TGTGCCAGCAGCCCTGGACTCTCCACAGATACGCAGTATTTT. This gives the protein CASSPGLSTDTQYF.

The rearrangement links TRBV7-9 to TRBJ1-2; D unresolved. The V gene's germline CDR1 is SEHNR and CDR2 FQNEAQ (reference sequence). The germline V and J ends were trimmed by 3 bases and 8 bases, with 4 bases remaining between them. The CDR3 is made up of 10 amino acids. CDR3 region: CASSFQGYTF. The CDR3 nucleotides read TGTGCCAGCAGCTTCCAGGGCTACACCTTC.

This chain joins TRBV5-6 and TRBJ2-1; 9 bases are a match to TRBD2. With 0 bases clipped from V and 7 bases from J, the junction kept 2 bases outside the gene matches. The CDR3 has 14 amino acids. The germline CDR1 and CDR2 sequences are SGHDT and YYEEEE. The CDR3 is CASSLGLAGNEQFF. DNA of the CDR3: TGTGCCAGCAGCTTGGGTCTAGCGGGGAATGAGCAGTTCTTC.

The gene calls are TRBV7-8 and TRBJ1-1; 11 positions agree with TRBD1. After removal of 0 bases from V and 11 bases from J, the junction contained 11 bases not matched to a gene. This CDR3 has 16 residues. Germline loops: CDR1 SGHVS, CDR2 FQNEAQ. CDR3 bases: TGTGCCAGCAGCTTAGCGCGTGGACAGGGGGCGATCGGGGCTTTCTTT. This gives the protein CASSLARGQGAIGAFF.

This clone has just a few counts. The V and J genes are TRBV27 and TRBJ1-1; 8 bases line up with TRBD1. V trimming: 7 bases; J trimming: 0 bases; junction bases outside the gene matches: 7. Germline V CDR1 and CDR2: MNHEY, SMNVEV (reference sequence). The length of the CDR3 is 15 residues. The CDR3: CASTPKGQVNTEAFF. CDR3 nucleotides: TGTGCCAGCACCCCGAAGGGACAGGTGAACACTGAAGCTTTCTTT.

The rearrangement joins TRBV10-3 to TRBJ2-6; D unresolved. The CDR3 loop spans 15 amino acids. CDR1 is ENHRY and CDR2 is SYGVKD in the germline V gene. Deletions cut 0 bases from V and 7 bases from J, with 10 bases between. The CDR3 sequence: CAISESDTLANVLTF. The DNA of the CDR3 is TGTGCCATCAGTGAGTCAGACACCCTAGCCAACGTCCTGACTTTC.

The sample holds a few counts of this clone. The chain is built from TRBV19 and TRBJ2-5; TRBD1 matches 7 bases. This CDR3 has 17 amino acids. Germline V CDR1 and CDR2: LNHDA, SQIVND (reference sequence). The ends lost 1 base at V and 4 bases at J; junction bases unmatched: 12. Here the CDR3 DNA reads TGTGCCAGTAGTATAGCCCCAATGAGGGGGCCCCCAGAGACCCAGTACTTC. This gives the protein CASSIAPMRGPPETQYF.

For the CDR3, the DNA is TGTGCCAGCAGTAAGGGGTACGAGCAGTACTTC. It encodes CASSKGYEQYF. The chain combines TRBV6-5 with TRBJ2-7; possible D gene TRBD1, 5 bases. The CDR3 spans 11 residues. Germline V lookup: CDR1 MNHEY, CDR2 SVGAGI. V was pared by 5 bases and J by 4 bases, with 6 bases between.

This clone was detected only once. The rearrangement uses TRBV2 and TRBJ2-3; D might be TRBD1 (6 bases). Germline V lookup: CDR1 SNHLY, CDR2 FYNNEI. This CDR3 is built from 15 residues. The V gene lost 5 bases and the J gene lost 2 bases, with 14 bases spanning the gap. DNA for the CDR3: TGTGCCAGCAGTCCAACAGGGCTATACACAGATACGCAGTATTTT. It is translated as CASSPTGLYTDTQYF.

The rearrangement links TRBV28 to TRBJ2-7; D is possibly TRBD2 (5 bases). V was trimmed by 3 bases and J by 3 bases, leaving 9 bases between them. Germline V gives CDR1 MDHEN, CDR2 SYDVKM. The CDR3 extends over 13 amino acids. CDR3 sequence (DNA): TGTGCCAGCAGTTTGGGTGGGAGCTACGAGCAGTACTTC. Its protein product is CASSLGGSYEQYF. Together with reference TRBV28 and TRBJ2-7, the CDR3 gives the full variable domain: DVKVTQSSRYLVKRTGEKVFLECVQDMDHENMFWYRQDPGLGLRLIYFSYDVKMKEKGDIPEGYSVSREKKERFSLILESASTNQTSMYLCASSLGGSYEQYFGPGTRLTVT.

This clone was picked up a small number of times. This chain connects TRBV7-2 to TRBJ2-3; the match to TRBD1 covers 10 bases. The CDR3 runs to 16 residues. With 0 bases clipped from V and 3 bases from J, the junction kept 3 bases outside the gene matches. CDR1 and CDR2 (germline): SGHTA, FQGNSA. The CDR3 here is CASSLAAGQGTDTQYF. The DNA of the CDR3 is TGTGCCAGCAGCTTAGCTGCGGGACAGGGGACAGATACGCAGTATTTT.

The CDR3 nucleotides are TGTGCCACTTCCAGGGTAGGGAATCAGCCCCAGCATTTT. Its protein product is CATSRVGNQPQHF. The chain couples TRBV10-3 to TRBJ1-5, with D tentatively TRBD1 (5 bases). V dropped 10 bases and J dropped 4 bases, with 14 bases sitting between them. This CDR3 contains 13 residues. CDR1 is ENHRY, CDR2 SYGVKD, per germline.

The CDR3 is CASSLGQGTGELFF. The CDR3 DNA reads as TGTGCCAGCAGTCTTGGACAGGGCACCGGGGAGCTGTTTTTT. The chain carries TRBV6-1 and TRBJ2-2; 8 bases line up with TRBD1. The V gene's germline CDR1 is MNHNS and CDR2 SASEGT. The V and J ends lost 5 bases and 4 bases, in that order; junction bases with no gene match: 3. The CDR3 is made up of 14 amino acids.

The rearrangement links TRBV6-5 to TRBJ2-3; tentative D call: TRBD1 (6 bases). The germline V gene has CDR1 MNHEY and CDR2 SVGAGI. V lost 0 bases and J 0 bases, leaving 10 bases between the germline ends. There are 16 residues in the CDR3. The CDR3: CASSYSTGLSTDTQYF. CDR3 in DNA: TGTGCCAGCAGTTACTCGACAGGACTCAGCACAGATACGCAGTATTTT.

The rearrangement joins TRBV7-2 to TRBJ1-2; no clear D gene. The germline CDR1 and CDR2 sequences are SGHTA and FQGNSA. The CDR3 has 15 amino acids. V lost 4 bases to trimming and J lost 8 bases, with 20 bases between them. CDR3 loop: CASSSFLGSRGGYTF. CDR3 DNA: TGTGCCAGCAGCTCCTTCCTGGGGTCCCGGGGAGGCTACACCTTC.